Listed below are T cell receptor beta chains from one sample, sequenced in a study of patients and donors after allogeneic stem cell transplantation. TCRdb redid the calling of the RT-PCR reads with MiXCR, one entry per CDR3 protein. This sample has more than 850,000 distinct CDR3 sequences, with roughly 17% found just once. Sequencing was performed on blood, either unsorted or a sorted T cell fraction (not recorded which). These receptors originate from a human donor who was either an allogeneic HSCT recipient or a stem cell or donor lymphocyte infusion donor (not recorded which). It is not recorded whose cells these are; they may come from a transplant donor. CDR3s include the opening cysteine and the closing phenylalanine or tryptophan. A D gene is named only where the DNA matches it firmly. Size tells how often a clone was seen (once, few, many) or the class of an expanded clone, and some rows leave it out.

few | TRBJ2-3 | TRBD2 | TRBV2 | CASRRGASGGRTDTQYF | TGTGCCAGCAGGCGGGGGGCTAGCGGGGGGCGCACAGATACGCAGTATTTT
many | TRBJ2-7 | NA | TRBV12-3/TRBV12-4 | CASSLSGYLYEQYF | TGTGCCAGCAGTTTGTCGGGGTACCTCTACGAGCAGTACTTC
few | TRBJ2-7 | TRBD2 | TRBV13 | CASSLTPPGLAGVEQYF | TGTGCCAGCAGCCTCACCCCGCCGGGACTAGCGGGAGTCGAGCAGTACTTC
few | TRBJ2-3 | NA | TRBV20-1 | CSARVRVHTDTQYF | TGCAGTGCTAGAGTGCGGGTACACACAGATACGCAGTATTTT
few | TRBJ1-1 | TRBD1 | TRBV12-3/TRBV12-4 | CASSLEGAVEAFF | TGTGCCAGCAGTTTAGAGGGGGCGGTTGAAGCTTTCTTT
NA | TRBJ2-7 | TRBD1 | TRBV12-3/TRBV12-4 | CASSSWTGQGYEQYF | TGTGCCAGCAGTTCCTGGACAGGGCAAGGCTACGAGCAGTACTTC
few | TRBJ1-2 | NA | TRBV20-1 | CSARDPQGSYGYTF | TGCAGTGCTAGAGATCCCCAGGGGAGCTATGGCTACACCTTC
NA | TRBJ2-3 | TRBD2 | TRBV7-9 | CASSLGMAGVLSDTQYF | TGTGCCAGCAGCTTAGGAATGGCGGGAGTACTATCAGATACGCAGTATTTT
NA | TRBJ1-2 | TRBD1 | TRBV6-5 | CASSFRTGPVDGYTF | TGTGCCAGCAGTTTCAGGACAGGGCCGGTCGATGGCTACACCTTC
NA | TRBJ1-1 | NA | TRBV29-1 | CSVARKDGTEAFF | TGCAGCGTTGCGAGAAAAGACGGCACTGAAGCTTTCTTT
NA | TRBJ1-2 | NA | TRBV29-1 | CSVGGGSVDGYTF | TGCAGCGTTGGTGGAGGGTCCGTGGATGGCTACACCTTC
few | TRBJ1-6 | NA | TRBV15 | CATRGYNSPLHF | TGTGCCACTAGAGGATATAATTCACCCCTCCACTTT
NA | TRBJ2-3 | TRBD2 | TRBV13 | CASKGGGGPQYF | TGTGCCAGCAAAGGCGGGGGGGGCCCGCAGTATTTT
many | TRBJ1-2 | NA | TRBV12-3/TRBV12-4 | CASTPSGGAGTNGYTF | TGTGCCAGCACCCCCTCCGGGGGCGCGGGCACAAATGGCTACACCTTC
NA | TRBJ1-2 | TRBD1 | TRBV27 | CASSRQGADYGYTF | TGTGCCAGCAGTAGACAGGGGGCGGACTATGGCTACACCTTC
NA | TRBJ2-7 | NA | TRBV20-1 | CSAGGRSDEQYF | TGCAGTGCTGGGGGTCGCTCAGACGAGCAGTACTTC
few | TRBJ2-5 | NA | TRBV5-5 | CASSPRLLTRYQETQYF | TGTGCCAGCAGCCCCAGACTCCTCACCCGGTACCAAGAGACCCAGTACTTC
NA | TRBJ2-6 | NA | TRBV5-5 | CASSLVPQGVGANVLTF | TGTGCCAGCAGCTTGGTACCTCAAGGAGTTGGGGCCAACGTCCTGACTTTC
NA | TRBJ1-2 | NA | TRBV15 | CATSRVGQGLGYTF | TGTGCCACCAGCAGAGTGGGACAAGGGCTTGGCTACACCTTC
NA | TRBJ1-3 | NA | TRBV4-1 | CASSRKGGTSGNTIYF | TGCGCCAGCAGCCGAAAGGGAGGGACCTCCGGAAACACCATATATTTT
NA | TRBJ1-2 | NA | TRBV6-5 | CASSYGGRGYTF | TGTGCCAGCAGTTACGGGGGTCGGGGCTACACCTTC
few | TRBJ1-2 | NA | TRBV7-3 | CASSLTVRGGYGYTF | TGTGCCAGCAGCTTAACAGTGCGTGGAGGGTATGGCTACACCTTC
few | TRBJ2-7 | NA | TRBV5-1 | CASSAPVGYEQYF | TGCGCCAGCAGCGCACCCGTGGGCTACGAGCAGTACTTC
many | TRBJ1-2 | TRBD1 | TRBV7-2 | CASSFTGAYGYTF | TGTGCCAGCAGTTTTACAGGGGCCTATGGCTACACCTTC
many | TRBJ2-2 | NA | TRBV25-1 | CASSPRAGELFF | TGTGCCAGCAGTCCGCGGGCCGGGGAGCTGTTTTTT
few | TRBJ1-1 | NA | TRBV5-4 | CASSPKGGLVAFF | TGTGCCAGCAGTCCCAAGGGGGGGCTGGTGGCTTTCTTT
many | TRBJ1-2 | NA | TRBV20-1 | CSASGDGYTF | TGCAGTGCTAGCGGGGATGGCTACACCTTC
many | TRBJ1-1 | NA | TRBV29-1 | CSVGTEAFF | TGCAGCGTTGGGACCGAAGCTTTCTTT
few | TRBJ2-7 | TRBD1 | TRBV4-1 | CASSQDAAGGSVEQYF | TGCGCCAGCAGCCAAGATGCGGCAGGGGGATCGGTCGAGCAGTACTTC
NA | TRBJ1-5 | NA | TRBV20-1 | CSARRVNQPQHF | TGCAGTGCTAGGAGGGTCAATCAGCCCCAGCATTTT
NA | TRBJ2-2 | NA | TRBV30 | CAWSELGTGELFF | TGTGCCTGGAGTGAGTTGGGCACCGGGGAGCTGTTTTTT
few | TRBJ2-4 | NA | TRBV29-1 | CSVMGGLAKNIQYF | TGCAGCGTTATGGGGGGGCTGGCCAAAAACATTCAGTACTTC
NA | TRBJ2-1 | TRBD1 | TRBV10-3 | CAISESLTGDNEQFF | TGTGCCATCAGTGAGTCCTTGACAGGGGACAATGAGCAGTTCTTC
few | TRBJ2-3 | TRBD2 | TRBV6-1 | CASSLSGAPPDTQYF | TGTGCCAGCAGTCTTAGCGGGGCGCCCCCAGATACGCAGTATTTT
few | TRBJ2-6 | NA | TRBV21-1 | CASRQGDPSGANVLTF | TGTGCCAGCAGGCAGGGGGACCCGTCTGGGGCCAACGTCCTGACTTTC
NA | TRBJ1-1 | NA | TRBV29-1 | CSVTPGATEAFF | TGCAGCGTTACCCCGGGGGCCACTGAAGCTTTCTTT
NA | TRBJ2-1 | TRBD2 | TRBV6-1 | CASQRDVPYNEQFF | TGTGCCAGCCAGCGGGATGTCCCCTACAATGAGCAGTTCTTC
few | TRBJ2-7 | TRBD1 | TRBV12-5 | CASGFYLDRGNEQYF | TGTGCTAGTGGTTTCTATCTGGACAGGGGGAATGAGCAGTACTTC
NA | TRBJ1-6 | NA | TRBV7-2 | CASSFTGTKNNSPLHF | TGTGCCAGCAGCTTCACCGGGACGAAGAATAATTCACCCCTCCACTTT
NA | TRBJ2-1 | NA | TRBV20-1 | CSARDLGVAQFF | TGCAGTGCTAGAGATCTGGGGGTCGCGCAGTTCTTC
few | TRBJ1-5 | TRBD1 | TRBV6-1 | CASTPNRGAQPQHF | TGTGCCAGCACTCCAAACAGGGGTGCGCAGCCCCAGCATTTT
NA | TRBJ2-5 | NA | TRBV4-2 | CASSQDRRWNGETQYF | TGTGCCAGCAGCCAAGATCGACGGTGGAATGGGGAGACCCAGTACTTC
NA | TRBJ2-5 | NA | TRBV5-6 | CASSLYVTGQETQYF | TGTGCCAGCAGCTTGTATGTTACAGGTCAAGAGACCCAGTACTTC
NA | TRBJ2-1 | TRBD2 | TRBV19 | CASGLGGRSPYNEQFF | TGTGCCAGTGGGTTGGGCGGGAGGTCGCCCTACAATGAGCAGTTCTTC
NA | TRBJ2-3 | NA | TRBV29-1 | CSSLAGSTDTQYF | TGCAGTTCCTTGGCGGGGAGCACAGATACGCAGTATTTT
NA | TRBJ2-3 | TRBD2 | TRBV6-2/TRBV6-3 | CASRRLAGGRTTDTQYF | TGTGCCAGCAGGCGACTAGCGGGGGGTAGAACTACAGATACGCAGTATTTT
NA | TRBJ1-6 | NA | TRBV6-2/TRBV6-3 | CASSYSRRSSYNSPLHF | TGTGCCAGCAGTTACTCTCGACGGAGCTCCTATAATTCACCCCTCCACTTT
few | TRBJ1-2 | NA | TRBV4-3 | CASSQEWNGPYGYTF | TGCGCCAGCAGCCAAGAATGGAACGGTCCGTATGGCTACACCTTC
once | TRBJ2-3 | TRBD2 | TRBV24-1 | CATSALAGGPDTQYF | TGTGCCACCAGTGCCTTAGCGGGAGGTCCAGATACGCAGTATTTT
NA | TRBJ1-1 | TRBD1 | TRBV6-1 | CASSKTGGNAPRPEAFF | TGTGCCAGCAGTAAGACAGGGGGTAATGCTCCACGGCCTGAAGCTTTCTTT
few | TRBJ1-3 | NA | TRBV6-5 | CASSYRRSSGNTIYF | TGTGCCAGCAGTTACCGTCGCAGCTCTGGAAACACCATATATTTT
NA | TRBJ1-2 | NA | TRBV27 | CASSTRASYGYTF | TGTGCCAGCAGTACCCGGGCCAGCTATGGCTACACCTTC
NA | TRBJ2-7 | TRBD1 | TRBV20-1 | CSARSWQTGGSYEQYF | TGCAGTGCTAGATCTTGGCAGACAGGGGGCTCCTACGAGCAGTACTTC
NA | TRBJ1-1 | TRBD1 | TRBV12-3/TRBV12-4 | CASSMGQGTWTEAFF | TGTGCCAGCAGTATGGGACAGGGAACGTGGACTGAAGCTTTCTTT
few | TRBJ2-3 | NA | TRBV6-1 | CASTNPRSATDTQYF | TGTGCCAGCACCAACCCCCGGAGCGCCACAGATACGCAGTATTTT
NA | TRBJ1-1 | TRBD1 | TRBV9 | CASSVGLGQGPTRGAEAFF | TGTGCCAGCAGCGTAGGTCTTGGACAGGGCCCCACCCGTGGAGCTGAAGCTTTCTTT
few | TRBJ2-1 | TRBD2 | TRBV12-3/TRBV12-4 | CASTSARTSSLGEQFF | TGTGCCAGCACCTCCGCCCGGACTAGTAGTTTGGGTGAGCAGTTCTTC
few | TRBJ2-7 | NA | TRBV4-1 | CASSQVPGWQQYF | TGCGCCAGCAGCCAAGTTCCGGGATGGCAGCAGTACTTC
NA | TRBJ2-3 | NA | TRBV5-1 | CASSLEEDVTDTQYF | TGCGCCAGCAGCTTGGAAGAAGACGTTACAGATACGCAGTATTTT
many | TRBJ1-2 | TRBD1 | TRBV12-3/TRBV12-4 | CASSLEGQGRYGYTF | TGTGCCAGCAGTTTAGAGGGACAGGGGAGGTATGGCTACACCTTC